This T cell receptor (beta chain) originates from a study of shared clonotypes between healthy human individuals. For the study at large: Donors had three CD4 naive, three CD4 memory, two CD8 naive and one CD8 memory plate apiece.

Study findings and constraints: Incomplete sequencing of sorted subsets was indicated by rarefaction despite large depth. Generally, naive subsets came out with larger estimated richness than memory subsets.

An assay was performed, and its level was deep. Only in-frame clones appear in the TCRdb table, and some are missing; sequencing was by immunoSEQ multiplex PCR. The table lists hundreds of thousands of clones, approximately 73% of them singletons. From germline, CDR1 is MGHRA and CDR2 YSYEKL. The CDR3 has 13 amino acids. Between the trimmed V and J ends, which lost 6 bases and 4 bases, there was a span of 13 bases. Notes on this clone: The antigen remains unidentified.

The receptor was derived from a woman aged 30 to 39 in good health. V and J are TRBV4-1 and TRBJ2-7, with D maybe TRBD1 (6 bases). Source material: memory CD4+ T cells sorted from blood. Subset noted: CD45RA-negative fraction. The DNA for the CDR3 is TGCGCCAGCAGAGCTGTGGGGGCGTACGAGCAGTACTTC. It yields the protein CASRAVGAYEQYF.